The 10 T cell receptor beta chains listed next were all sequenced from one sample in a study of OX40 agonist ivuxolimab in advanced cancers. Here immunoSEQ multiplex PCR was the method, and the copy in TCRdb shows in-frame clones only, minus some. This sample has more than 80,000 clones, with about 90% found just once. Source: CD4+ or CD8+ T cells sorted from blood, taken in a trial of the OX40 agonist ivuxolimab. The receptors stem from an adult with an advanced solid tumor such as melanoma, head and neck, liver or kidney cancer.

J is TRBJ1-3 and V is TRBV10-3; no definite D call. V was clipped by 10 bases and J by 0 bases, with 16 bases between them. Per the germline V gene, CDR1 is ENHRY and CDR2 is SYGVKD. The CDR3 spans 15 residues. The CDR3 reads CATRDSGPSGNTIYF. For the CDR3, the DNA is TGTGCCACCAGAGACTCTGGTCCCTCTGGAAACACCATATATTTT.

For this clone: This sample includes further DNA sequences coding for the same CDR3. This chain connects TRBV7-2 to TRBJ2-7; 10 positions match TRBD2. CDR1 and CDR2 from the germline V gene are SGHTA and FQGNSA. The J segment lost 5 bases and the V segment lost 3 bases, leaving 4 bases of the junction unmatched. The CDR3 sequence is 14 residues long. The CDR3 nucleotides are TGTGCCAGCAGCTTTAGCGGGAGGATTGACGAGCAGTACTTC. Residues: CASSFSGRIDEQYF. The variable domain in full, completed from reference TRBV7-2 and TRBJ2-7, reads GAGVSQSPSNKVTEKGKDVELRCDPISGHTALYWYRQSLGQGLEFLIYFQGNSAPDKSGLPSDRFSAERTGGSVSTLTIQRTQQEDSAVYLCASSFSGRIDEQYFGPGTRLTVT.

The rearrangement links TRBV28 to TRBJ2-7, with unresolved D. Germline CDR1 is MDHEN and CDR2 is SYDVKM. The CDR3 contains 13 residues. V gave up 5 bases and J gave up 0 bases, with 8 bases separating them. CDR3 sequence reads: CASSIKSSYEQYF. DNA of the CDR3: TGTGCCAGCAGTATTAAGAGCTCCTACGAGCAGTACTTC.

The rearrangement uses TRBV10-2 and TRBJ1-3, with a possible D match to TRBD1 (5 bases). Deletions cut 3 bases from V and 2 bases from J, with 8 bases between. In germline, CDR1 is WSHSY, CDR2 SAAADI. CDR3 size: 14 residues. The CDR3 loop reads CASSDGGTGNTIYF. CDR3 nucleotides: TGCGCCAGCAGTGATGGGGGGACTGGAAACACCATATATTTT.

This clone has only a few counts. Other DNA sequences in the same sample also yield this CDR3. This chain connects TRBV2 to TRBJ2-7, with D possibly being TRBD1 (5 bases). V lost 6 bases to trimming and J lost 0 bases, with 6 bases between them. The germline CDR1 and CDR2 sequences are SNHLY and FYNNEI. CDR3 size: 12 residues. CDR3 sequence reads: CASRGDSYEQYF. As DNA, the CDR3 is TGTGCCAGCAGAGGGGACTCCTACGAGCAGTACTTC.

This clone appeared a single time. The chain uses TRBV7-9 and TRBJ2-6; 8 nucleotides line up with TRBD2. The CDR3 runs to 19 residues. After removal of 1 base from V and 0 bases from J, the junction contained 8 bases not matched to a gene. Germline-derived CDR1 and CDR2 are SEHNR and FQNEAQ (reference sequence). In nucleotides, the CDR3 is TGTGCCAGCAGCTTAGGGCTGGGGCGGGAGGTCTCTGGGGCCAACGTCCTGACTTTC. This codes for CASSLGLGREVSGANVLTF.

The genes are TRBV5-6 and TRBJ1-3; D is perhaps TRBD1 (5 bases). The germline V gene has CDR1 SGHDT and CDR2 YYEEEE. This CDR3 is 14 amino acids long. V shed 0 bases and J shed 4 bases, with 8 bases lying between them. This chain's CDR3 is CASSLGDLGNTIYF. In nucleotides, the CDR3 is TGTGCCAGCAGCTTGGGGGACTTGGGAAACACCATATATTTT.

The rearrangement joins TRBV11-2 to TRBJ2-3, with D perhaps matching TRBD2 (5 bases). The V gene's germline CDR1 is SGHAT and CDR2 FQNNGV. V dropped 2 bases and J dropped 4 bases, with 10 bases sitting between them. CDR3 length: 14 residues. The CDR3 sequence: CASSLRWGADTQYF. The CDR3 region has the DNA TGTGCCAGCAGCTTAAGGTGGGGAGCAGATACGCAGTATTTT.

CDR3 in DNA: TGCGCCAGCAGGGTCTGGGGACAAGGGGCAGATACGCAGTATTTT. It encodes CASRVWGQGADTQYF. The chain joins TRBV5-1 to TRBJ2-3, with D possibly being TRBD1 (6 bases). The CDR3 loop spans 15 amino acids. Germline values: CDR1 SGHRS, CDR2 YFSETQ. The V end lost 5 bases, the J end lost 4 bases, and 17 bases lay between the germline ends.

The chain combines TRBV28 with TRBJ1-2; tentatively, D is TRBD1 (5 bases). The CDR3 sequence is 15 residues long. V lost 6 bases to trimming and J lost 0 bases, with 14 bases between them. Germline CDR1 is MDHEN and CDR2 is SYDVKM. The DNA for the CDR3 is TGTGCCAGCAGCGCGGGGGGTCTCGCTAACTATGGCTACACCTTC. This gives the protein CASSAGGLANYGYTF.